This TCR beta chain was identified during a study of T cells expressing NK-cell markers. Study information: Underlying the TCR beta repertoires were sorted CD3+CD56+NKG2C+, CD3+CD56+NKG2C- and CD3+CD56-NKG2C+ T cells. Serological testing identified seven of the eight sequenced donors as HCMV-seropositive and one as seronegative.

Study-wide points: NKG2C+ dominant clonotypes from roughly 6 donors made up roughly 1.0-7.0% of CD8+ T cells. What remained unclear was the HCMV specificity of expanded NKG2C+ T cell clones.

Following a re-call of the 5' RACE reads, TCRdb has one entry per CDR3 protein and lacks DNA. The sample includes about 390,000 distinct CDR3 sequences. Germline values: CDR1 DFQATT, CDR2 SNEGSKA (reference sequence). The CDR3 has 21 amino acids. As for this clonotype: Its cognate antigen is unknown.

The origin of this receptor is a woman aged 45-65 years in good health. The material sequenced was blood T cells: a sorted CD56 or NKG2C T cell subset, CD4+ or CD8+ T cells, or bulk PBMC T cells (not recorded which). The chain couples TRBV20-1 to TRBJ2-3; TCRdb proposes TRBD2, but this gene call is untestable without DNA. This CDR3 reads CSASDPVGLAGGTHTTDTQYF.